This T cell receptor (beta chain) was sequenced during a study of shared clonotypes between healthy human individuals. Across the study: The people who gave samples were two women and a few men aged 18 to 49.

Germline CDR1 reads MNHEY; CDR2 reads SVGAGI. Trimming removed 1 base from V and 4 bases from J, with 16 bases in between. CDR3 length: 16 amino acids. As concerns this clone: Its target is not known.

The assay was carried out at the deep level. TCRdb's table, derived via immunoSEQ multiplex PCR, lists solely in-frame clones and lacks some. The data contain some 2.1 million clones, 85% to 95% of them singletons. Whole-study results and caveats: Non-shared clonotypes had lower generation probabilities than those shared by all four donors. Among donors, sharing of clonotypes was expected to be affected by sequencing depth.

The source is a man between 18 and 29 years old in good health. This rearrangement joins TRBV6-5 to TRBJ2-5, with D possibly matching TRBD2 (6 bases). Input material: naive CD4+ T cells sorted from blood. As to subset: CD45RA+ positively selected. The DNA of the CDR3 is TGTGCCAGCAGTTACTTTGGTACGGGAGCGGGAGAGACCCAGTACTTC. Its translation is CASSYFGTGAGETQYF.